This paragraph reports one T cell receptor (beta chain). Germline CDR1 reads SGHAT; CDR2 reads FQNNGV. The CDR3 spans 14 residues. Trimming shortened V by 5 bases and J by 2 bases, and 12 bases separated the two germline ends. TCR beta chains were sequenced at survey level with immunoSEQ. TCRdb's table, derived via immunoSEQ multiplex PCR, lists solely in-frame clones and lacks some. Here the sample spans nearly 70,000 clones, just under 95% being singletons. V is TRBV11-2 and J is TRBJ1-1; tentative D call: TRBD1 (5 bases). The sequencing input was PBMCs. This receptor was obtained from a man aged 40-49 years with rheumatoid arthritis. This CDR3 is CASSIVGGNTEAFF. CDR3 nucleotides: TGTGCCAGCAGCATAGTGGGGGGAAACACTGAAGCTTTCTTT.